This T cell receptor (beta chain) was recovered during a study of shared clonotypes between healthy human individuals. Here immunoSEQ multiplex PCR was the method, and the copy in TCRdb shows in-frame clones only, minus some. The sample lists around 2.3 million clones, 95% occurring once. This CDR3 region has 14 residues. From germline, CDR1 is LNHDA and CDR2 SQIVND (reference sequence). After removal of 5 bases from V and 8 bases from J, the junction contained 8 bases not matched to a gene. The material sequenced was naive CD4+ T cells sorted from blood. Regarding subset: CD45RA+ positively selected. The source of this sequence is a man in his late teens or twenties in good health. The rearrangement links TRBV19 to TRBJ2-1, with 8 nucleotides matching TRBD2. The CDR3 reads CASSRTGGPHEQFF. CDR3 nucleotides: TGTGCCAGTAGTCGGACGGGAGGGCCCCATGAGCAGTTCTTC.